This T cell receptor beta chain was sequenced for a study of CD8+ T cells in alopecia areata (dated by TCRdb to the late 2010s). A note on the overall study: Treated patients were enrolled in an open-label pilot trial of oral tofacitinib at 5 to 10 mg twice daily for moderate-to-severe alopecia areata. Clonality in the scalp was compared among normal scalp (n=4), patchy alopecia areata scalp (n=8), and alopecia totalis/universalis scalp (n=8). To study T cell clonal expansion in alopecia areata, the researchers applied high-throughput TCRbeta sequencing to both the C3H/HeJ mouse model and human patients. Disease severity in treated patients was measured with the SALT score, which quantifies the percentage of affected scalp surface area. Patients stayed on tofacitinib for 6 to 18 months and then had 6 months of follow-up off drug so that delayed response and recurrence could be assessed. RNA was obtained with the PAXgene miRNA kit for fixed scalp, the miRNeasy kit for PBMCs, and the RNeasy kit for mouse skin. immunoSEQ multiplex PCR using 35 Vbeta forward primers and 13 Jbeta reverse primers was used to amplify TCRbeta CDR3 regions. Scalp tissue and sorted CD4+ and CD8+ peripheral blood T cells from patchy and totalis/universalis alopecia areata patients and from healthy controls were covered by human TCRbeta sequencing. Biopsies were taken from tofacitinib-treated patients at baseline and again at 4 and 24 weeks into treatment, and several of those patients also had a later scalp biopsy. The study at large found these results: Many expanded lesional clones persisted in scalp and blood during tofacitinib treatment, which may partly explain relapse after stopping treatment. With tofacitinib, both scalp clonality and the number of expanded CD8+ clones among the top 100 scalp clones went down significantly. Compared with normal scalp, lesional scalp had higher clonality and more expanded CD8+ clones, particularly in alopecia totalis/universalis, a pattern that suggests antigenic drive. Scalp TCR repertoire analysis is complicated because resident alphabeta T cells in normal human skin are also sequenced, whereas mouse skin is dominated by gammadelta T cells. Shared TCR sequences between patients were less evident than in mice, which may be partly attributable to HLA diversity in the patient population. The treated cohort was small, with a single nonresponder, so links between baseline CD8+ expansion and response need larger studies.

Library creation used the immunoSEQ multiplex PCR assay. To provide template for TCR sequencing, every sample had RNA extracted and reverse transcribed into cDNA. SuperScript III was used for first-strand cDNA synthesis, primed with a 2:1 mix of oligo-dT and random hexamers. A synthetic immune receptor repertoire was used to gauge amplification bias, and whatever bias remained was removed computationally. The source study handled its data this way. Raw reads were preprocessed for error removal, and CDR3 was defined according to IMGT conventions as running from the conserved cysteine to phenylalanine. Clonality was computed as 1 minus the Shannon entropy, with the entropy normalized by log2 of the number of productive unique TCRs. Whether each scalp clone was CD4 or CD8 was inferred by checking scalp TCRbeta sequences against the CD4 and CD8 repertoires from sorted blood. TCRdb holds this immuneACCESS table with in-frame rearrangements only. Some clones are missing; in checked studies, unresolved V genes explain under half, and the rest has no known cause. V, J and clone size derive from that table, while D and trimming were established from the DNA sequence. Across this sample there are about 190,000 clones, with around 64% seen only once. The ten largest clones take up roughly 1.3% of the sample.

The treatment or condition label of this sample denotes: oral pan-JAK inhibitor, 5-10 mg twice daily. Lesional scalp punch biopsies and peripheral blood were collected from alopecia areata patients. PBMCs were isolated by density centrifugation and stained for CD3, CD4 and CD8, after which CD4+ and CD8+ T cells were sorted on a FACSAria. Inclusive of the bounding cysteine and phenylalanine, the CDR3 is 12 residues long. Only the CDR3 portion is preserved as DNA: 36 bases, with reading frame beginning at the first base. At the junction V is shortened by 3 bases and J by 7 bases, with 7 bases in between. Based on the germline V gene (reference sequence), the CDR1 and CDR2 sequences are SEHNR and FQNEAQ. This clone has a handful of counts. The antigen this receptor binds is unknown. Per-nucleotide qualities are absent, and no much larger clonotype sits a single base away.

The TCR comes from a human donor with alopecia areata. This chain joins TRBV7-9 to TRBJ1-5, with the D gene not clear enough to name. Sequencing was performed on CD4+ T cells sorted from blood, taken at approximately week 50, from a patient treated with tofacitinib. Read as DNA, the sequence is TGTGCCAGCAGCTTTCTTGAACAGCCCCAGCATTTT. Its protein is CASSFLEQPQHF.